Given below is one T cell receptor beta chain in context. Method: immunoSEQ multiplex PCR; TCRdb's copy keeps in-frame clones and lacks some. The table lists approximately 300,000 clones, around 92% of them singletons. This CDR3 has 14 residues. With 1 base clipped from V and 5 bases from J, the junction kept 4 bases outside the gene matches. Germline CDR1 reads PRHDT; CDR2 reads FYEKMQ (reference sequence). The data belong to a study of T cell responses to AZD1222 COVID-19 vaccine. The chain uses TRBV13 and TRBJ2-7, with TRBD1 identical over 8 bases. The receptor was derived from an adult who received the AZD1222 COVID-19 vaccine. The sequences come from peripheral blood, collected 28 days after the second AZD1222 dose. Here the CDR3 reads CASSLDRGSDEQYF. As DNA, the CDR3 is TGTGCCAGCAGCTTAGACAGGGGGTCCGACGAGCAGTACTTC.